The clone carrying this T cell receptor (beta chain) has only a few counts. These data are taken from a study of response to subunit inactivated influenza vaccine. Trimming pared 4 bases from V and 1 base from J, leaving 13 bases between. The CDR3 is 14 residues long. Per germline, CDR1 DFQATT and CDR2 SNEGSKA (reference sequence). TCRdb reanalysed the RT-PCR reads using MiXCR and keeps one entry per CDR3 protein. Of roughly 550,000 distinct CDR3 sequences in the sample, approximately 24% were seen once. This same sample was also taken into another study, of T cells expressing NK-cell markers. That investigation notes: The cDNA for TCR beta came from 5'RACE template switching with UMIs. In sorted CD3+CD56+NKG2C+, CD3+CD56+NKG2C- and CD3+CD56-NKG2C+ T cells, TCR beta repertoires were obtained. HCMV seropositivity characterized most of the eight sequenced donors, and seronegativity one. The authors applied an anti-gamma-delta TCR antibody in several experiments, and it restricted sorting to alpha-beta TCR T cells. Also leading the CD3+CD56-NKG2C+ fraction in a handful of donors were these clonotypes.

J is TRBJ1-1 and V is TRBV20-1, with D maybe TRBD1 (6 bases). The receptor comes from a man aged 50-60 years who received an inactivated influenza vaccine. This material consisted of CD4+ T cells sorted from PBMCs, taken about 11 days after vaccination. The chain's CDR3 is CSAIPGHANTEAFF. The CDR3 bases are TGCAGTGCTATCCCGGGACATGCGAACACTGAAGCTTTCTTT.